This record concerns one T cell receptor beta chain sequence. What antigen it recognizes has not been identified. No qualities accompany the bases; no much larger clone lies one base away. Moderately to severely active disease, a Clinical Activity Score of at least 3, a NOSPECS grade of at least 4, and a duration under 3 months were present in ophthalmopathy patients. Any patient with an uncontrolled infection, another autoimmune disease, pregnancy or lactation was excluded. Diagnoses were established on the basis of clinical symptoms, serum thyroxine and TRAb, thyroid ultrasound, and orbital computed tomography. Ficoll-Paque density gradient centrifugation was used to isolate PBMCs from about 10 ml of fresh peripheral blood. Total RNA was extracted with Trizol reagent, and quality was checked on an Agilent 2100 Bioanalyzer. The TCR beta CDR3 regions were amplified from RNA transcripts. For the first round of RT-PCR on the TCR CDR3, the HTBI primer set was used together with the Qiagen OneStep RT-PCR kit. The libraries were constructed in a second round of multiplex PCR and then size-selected and purified. Paired-end sequencing of the libraries was performed with 100 bp reads on an Illumina HiSeq2000. The published analysis was carried out like this. Raw data were processed with SOAPnuke, discarding reads with adapters, uncalled bases, mean Phred below 15, or no exact constant-primer or identifier match. COPE v1.2.5 was used to merge high-quality paired reads, and clonotypes were defined as unique nucleotide sequences. Clonotypes were aligned to IMGT TRBV, TRBD and TRBJ reference segments using MiTCR v1.1. The analysis was restricted to V-J combinations with a frequency above 0.0001, which together covered roughly 99% of the repertoires. A TCS score was defined as the ratio between F50 (clonal expansion) and ExV (chaos), using BLOSUM62-based TCRdist between CDR3 peptides within each V-J. Welch's t-statistics and random forest reduced fewer than 600 V-J features to 13, which were used in a naive Bayes classifier (R e1071). Clones were called with MiXCR by TCRdb after fastp trimmed the public reads at Q25, and only in-frame beta chains were retained. Rows merge per CDR3 protein into single entries with the most common DNA and genes. These V and J calls are TCRdb output, not the study's own analysis. The sample table records 530,000 or so distinct CDR3 sequences; approximately 25% of these occur just once. In total, the top ten clones hold approximately 11% of the sample.

The record originates from a study of T cells in Graves' hyperthyroidism and ophthalmopathy (dated by TCRdb to about 2019). Broadly, across the study: Peripheral blood samples were taken at the time of initial diagnosis, prior to any treatment. After sampling, hyperthyroidism patients received methimazole starting at 30 mg daily, and ophthalmopathy patients received high-dose intravenous methylprednisolone. To identify distinguishing TCR V-J signatures, a discovery cohort of around 100 patients was used, comprising 40 to 45 with Graves' ophthalmopathy and 57 with stable Graves' hyperthyroidism. For training and testing, the roughly 97 patients in the discovery cohort were randomly divided in a 7:3 ratio. Prospective prediction of ophthalmopathy was tested in an independent validation cohort consisting of 18 to 20 hyperthyroidism patients and some 15 patients who later progressed to ophthalmopathy. TCR Vbeta CDR3 sequencing of 135 peripheral blood samples (43 ophthalmopathy, under 80 hyperthyroidism and approximately 17 progressor patients) is reported in the paper. In addition, the study compared T-cell repertoires in thyroid tissue and in blood from six Graves' hyperthyroidism patients.

Results and caveats for the whole study, not just this receptor: In validation, progression to ophthalmopathy was predicted by the model with almost 71% sensitivity and roughly 76% specificity, a median of roughly six months before onset. No statistical method was used to set the sample size in advance, and investigators knew the group allocation. Most expanded thyroid clonotypes (frequency above 0.001) were also found in blood, which suggests that blood repertoires may mirror thyroid immune responses. Ophthalmopathy was separated from stable hyperthyroidism by a 13 V-J signature model, with over 85% sensitivity and approximately 84% specificity obtained in cross-validation and 80%/75% obtained in testing.

The CDR3, from cysteine to phenylalanine, totals 15 residues. The read is trimmed to its CDR3 DNA, 45 bases read in frame from base 1. At the junction V is shortened by 4 bases and J by 4 bases; bases outside the gene matches: 8. The sample consisted of blood. The origin of this receptor is a woman aged 25 to 39 with Graves' ophthalmopathy. The V gene is TRBV12-3 or TRBV12-4 and the J gene is TRBJ1-1; TRBD1 fits 8 bases in the junction. In nucleotides, the sequence is TGTGCCAGCAGTTCCTCTACAGGGGGGATCACTGAAGCTTTCTTT. Translated, this is CASSSSTGGITEAFF.